This T cell receptor beta chain derives from a study of OX40 agonist ivuxolimab in advanced cancers. This CDR3 comprises 12 residues. The germline V gene has CDR1 GTSNPN and CDR2 SVGIG (reference sequence). J lost 5 bases, V lost 5 bases, and 0 bases had no gene match. Data came from immunoSEQ multiplex PCR; TCRdb stores just in-frame clones and leaves some out. The sample includes roughly 64,000 clones, about 80% seen only once; the top ten take around 2.1%. The material sequenced was CD4+ or CD8+ T cells sorted from blood, taken in a trial of the OX40 agonist ivuxolimab. V gene TRBV30 combines with J gene TRBJ2-3, with 11 bases identical to TRBD2. The origin of this receptor is an adult with an advanced solid tumor such as melanoma, head and neck, liver or kidney cancer. CDR3 sequence reads: CAWGTSGDTQYF. The CDR3 DNA is TGTGCCTGGGGGACTAGCGGAGATACGCAGTATTTT.